One sample yielded the 16 T cell receptor beta chains listed below, sequenced in a study of blood T cell repertoires in COVID-19. Repertoires were generated with immunoSEQ multiplex PCR, while TCRdb's copy carries only in-frame clones and drops some. The repertoire holds roughly 170,000 clones, with about four fifths as singletons. The sequenced sample was peripheral blood. The receptors shown here come from a woman aged 60-75 years with COVID-19, enrolled during active disease.

In DNA form, the CDR3 reads TGTGCCAGCAGTCCTCCAACAGGGGACGAGCAGTACTTC. Translating gives CASSPPTGDEQYF. The gene calls are TRBV28 and TRBJ2-7; 7 bases are a match to TRBD1. The CDR3 contains 13 residues. Germline loops: CDR1 MDHEN, CDR2 SYDVKM. The V and J ends lost 5 bases and 5 bases, in that order; junction bases with no gene match: 6.

This chain links TRBV18 with TRBJ2-1; TRBD2 matches at 7 bases. The V and J ends lost 2 bases and 4 bases, in that order; junction bases with no gene match: 5. CDR3 length: 15 amino acids. CDR1 KGHSH and CDR2 LQKENI come from the germline V gene. CDR3 sequence: CASSPGGSLYNEQFF. As DNA, the CDR3 is TGTGCCAGCTCACCAGGCGGGAGCCTTTACAATGAGCAGTTCTTC.

There are a few counts of this clone. V gene TRBV19 combines with J gene TRBJ2-1; the D is unclear. Germline values: CDR1 LNHDA, CDR2 SQIVND (reference sequence). With 4 bases removed from V and 2 bases from J, the gap between germline ends came to 6 bases. The CDR3 is made up of 13 amino acids. The DNA for the CDR3 is TGTGCCAGTAGTACTAGGACCTACAATGAGCAGTTCTTC. This codes for CASSTRTYNEQFF.

DNA of the CDR3: TGCGCCAGCAGCTTGGGGAGCGGGGGGACCTACAATGAGCAGTTCTTC. Residues: CASSLGSGGTYNEQFF. The chain links TRBV5-1 to TRBJ2-1; TRBD2 matches 9 bases. V gave up 0 bases and J gave up 2 bases; unmatched junction bases: 3. CDR3 length: 16 residues. Germline V CDR1 and CDR2: SGHRS, YFSETQ.

The chain combines TRBV9 with TRBJ1-3; D uncertain. Trimming stripped 3 bases from V and 0 bases from J, with 7 bases between. Germline CDR1 reads SGDLS; CDR2 reads YYNGEE. The CDR3 consists of 14 residues. This CDR3 is CASSALLSGNTIYF. In DNA form, the CDR3 reads TGTGCCAGCAGCGCCTTACTCTCTGGAAACACCATATATTTT.

The chain is built from TRBV28 and TRBJ2-7, with a possible D match to TRBD1 (5 bases). Germline CDR1 MDHEN, CDR2 SYDVKM. The CDR3 consists of 15 residues. The V end lost 10 bases, the J end lost 5 bases, and 24 bases lay between the germline ends. The CDR3 is CATAMIRGRANEQYF. The CDR3 DNA sequence: TGTGCCACCGCTATGATTAGGGGTAGGGCCAACGAGCAGTACTTC.

V is TRBV29-1 and J is TRBJ1-2; TRBD1 is a possible D gene (6 bases). The length of the CDR3 is 11 residues. Germline CDR1 SQVTM, CDR2 ANQGSEA. With 6 bases removed from V and 6 bases from J, the gap between germline ends came to 11 bases. The CDR3 is CSVGTGNGYTF. The CDR3 nucleotides read TGCAGCGTCGGAACAGGGAATGGCTACACCTTC.

This rearrangement joins TRBV18 to TRBJ1-1; perhaps TRBD1 as D (6 bases). CDR3 length equals 13 residues. Trimming cost V 5 bases and J 4 bases, with 11 bases left between them. Germline V lookup: CDR1 KGHSH, CDR2 LQKENI. CDR3 sequence: CASSNSGVTEAFF. DNA of the CDR3: TGTGCCAGCTCAAATTCAGGGGTCACTGAAGCTTTCTTT. Using reference TRBV18 and TRBJ1-1 for the parts outside the CDR3, the full variable domain is NAGVMQNPRHLVRRRGQEARLRCSPMKGHSHVYWYRQLPEEGLKFMVYLQKENIIDESGMPKERFSAEFPKEGPSILRIQQVVRGDSAAYFCASSNSGVTEAFFGQGTRLTVV.

This clone has just one count. The chain carries TRBV28 and TRBJ1-1; the D gene is possibly TRBD1 (5 bases). Trimming left V 7 bases short and J 6 bases short, with 12 bases between. This CDR3 contains 12 residues. From germline, CDR1 is MDHEN and CDR2 SYDVKM. CDR3: CASTDLGPEAFF. The CDR3 DNA follows: TGTGCCAGCACCGACTTGGGGCCTGAAGCTTTCTTT.

J is TRBJ1-1 and V is TRBV5-1; TRBD1 agrees at 8 bases. CDR3 length: 16 amino acids. Unmatched junction bases numbered 12, after V lost 1 base and J lost 7 bases. CDR1 is SGHRS and CDR2 is YFSETQ in the germline V gene. CDR3 region: CASSLSGGTGGVEAFF. The CDR3 nucleotides read TGCGCCAGCAGCTTGTCGGGCGGGACAGGAGGGGTTGAAGCTTTCTTT.

J is TRBJ2-1 and V is TRBV10-3; TRBD2 agrees at 10 bases. Trimming cost V 6 bases and J 5 bases; bases outside gene matches: 7. The CDR3 is 15 amino acids. CDR1 is ENHRY, CDR2 SYGVKD, per germline. The CDR3 DNA reads as TGTGCCATCAGAGGAGCTAGCGGGGGAAACAATGAGCAGTTCTTC. It yields the protein CAIRGASGGNNEQFF.

Here the CDR3 reads CASSYRLAGAPYNEQFF. In nucleotides, the CDR3 is TGTGCCAGCAGTTACCGACTAGCGGGAGCGCCGTACAATGAGCAGTTCTTC. The gene calls are TRBV2 and TRBJ2-1; 12 positions match TRBD2. The V gene's germline CDR1 is SNHLY and CDR2 FYNNEI. With V trimmed by 5 bases and J by 4 bases, 9 bases remained unmatched. The CDR3 covers 17 residues.

This clone was observed a single time. This chain connects TRBV6-5 to TRBJ2-1; 7 nucleotides align to TRBD2. V shed 0 bases, J shed 2 bases, and the junction held 4 bases outside the gene matches. Per germline, CDR1 MNHEY and CDR2 SVGAGI. The CDR3 totals 16 residues. CDR3 loop: CASSYSTLAAYNEQFF. CDR3 sequence (DNA): TGTGCCAGCAGTTACTCGACGCTAGCGGCCTACAATGAGCAGTTCTTC.

This clone has a handful of counts. This chain connects TRBV28 to TRBJ2-7, with 8 bases identical to TRBD1. This CDR3 contains 14 residues. V dropped 2 bases and J dropped 7; count of bases not matched to a gene: 7. Germline V gene sequence: CDR1 MDHEN, CDR2 SYDVKM. The CDR3 protein is CASSLPQTGGEQYF. The DNA for the CDR3 is TGTGCCAGCAGTTTACCCCAAACAGGGGGTGAGCAGTACTTC.

J is TRBJ1-3 and V is TRBV6-5, with 8 bases identical to TRBD1. The CDR3 is 14 amino acids. Germline assignment: CDR1 MNHEY and CDR2 SVGAGI. Unmatched junction bases numbered 3, after V lost 4 bases and J lost 4 bases. This CDR3 is CASSSRGRGNTIYF. In DNA form, the CDR3 reads TGTGCCAGCAGTTCCAGGGGGCGAGGAAACACCATATATTTT.

J is TRBJ1-4 and V is TRBV29-1; 7 bases align to TRBD1. The V and J ends lost 6 bases and 7 bases, in that order; junction bases with no gene match: 11. The CDR3 covers 14 residues. Germline V gene lookup returns CDR1 SQVTM and CDR2 ANQGSEA. The CDR3 DNA reads TGCAGCGTGGGACAGCCCGGTTCAGGTGAAAAACTGTTTTTT. Amino acid sequence: CSVGQPGSGEKLFF.